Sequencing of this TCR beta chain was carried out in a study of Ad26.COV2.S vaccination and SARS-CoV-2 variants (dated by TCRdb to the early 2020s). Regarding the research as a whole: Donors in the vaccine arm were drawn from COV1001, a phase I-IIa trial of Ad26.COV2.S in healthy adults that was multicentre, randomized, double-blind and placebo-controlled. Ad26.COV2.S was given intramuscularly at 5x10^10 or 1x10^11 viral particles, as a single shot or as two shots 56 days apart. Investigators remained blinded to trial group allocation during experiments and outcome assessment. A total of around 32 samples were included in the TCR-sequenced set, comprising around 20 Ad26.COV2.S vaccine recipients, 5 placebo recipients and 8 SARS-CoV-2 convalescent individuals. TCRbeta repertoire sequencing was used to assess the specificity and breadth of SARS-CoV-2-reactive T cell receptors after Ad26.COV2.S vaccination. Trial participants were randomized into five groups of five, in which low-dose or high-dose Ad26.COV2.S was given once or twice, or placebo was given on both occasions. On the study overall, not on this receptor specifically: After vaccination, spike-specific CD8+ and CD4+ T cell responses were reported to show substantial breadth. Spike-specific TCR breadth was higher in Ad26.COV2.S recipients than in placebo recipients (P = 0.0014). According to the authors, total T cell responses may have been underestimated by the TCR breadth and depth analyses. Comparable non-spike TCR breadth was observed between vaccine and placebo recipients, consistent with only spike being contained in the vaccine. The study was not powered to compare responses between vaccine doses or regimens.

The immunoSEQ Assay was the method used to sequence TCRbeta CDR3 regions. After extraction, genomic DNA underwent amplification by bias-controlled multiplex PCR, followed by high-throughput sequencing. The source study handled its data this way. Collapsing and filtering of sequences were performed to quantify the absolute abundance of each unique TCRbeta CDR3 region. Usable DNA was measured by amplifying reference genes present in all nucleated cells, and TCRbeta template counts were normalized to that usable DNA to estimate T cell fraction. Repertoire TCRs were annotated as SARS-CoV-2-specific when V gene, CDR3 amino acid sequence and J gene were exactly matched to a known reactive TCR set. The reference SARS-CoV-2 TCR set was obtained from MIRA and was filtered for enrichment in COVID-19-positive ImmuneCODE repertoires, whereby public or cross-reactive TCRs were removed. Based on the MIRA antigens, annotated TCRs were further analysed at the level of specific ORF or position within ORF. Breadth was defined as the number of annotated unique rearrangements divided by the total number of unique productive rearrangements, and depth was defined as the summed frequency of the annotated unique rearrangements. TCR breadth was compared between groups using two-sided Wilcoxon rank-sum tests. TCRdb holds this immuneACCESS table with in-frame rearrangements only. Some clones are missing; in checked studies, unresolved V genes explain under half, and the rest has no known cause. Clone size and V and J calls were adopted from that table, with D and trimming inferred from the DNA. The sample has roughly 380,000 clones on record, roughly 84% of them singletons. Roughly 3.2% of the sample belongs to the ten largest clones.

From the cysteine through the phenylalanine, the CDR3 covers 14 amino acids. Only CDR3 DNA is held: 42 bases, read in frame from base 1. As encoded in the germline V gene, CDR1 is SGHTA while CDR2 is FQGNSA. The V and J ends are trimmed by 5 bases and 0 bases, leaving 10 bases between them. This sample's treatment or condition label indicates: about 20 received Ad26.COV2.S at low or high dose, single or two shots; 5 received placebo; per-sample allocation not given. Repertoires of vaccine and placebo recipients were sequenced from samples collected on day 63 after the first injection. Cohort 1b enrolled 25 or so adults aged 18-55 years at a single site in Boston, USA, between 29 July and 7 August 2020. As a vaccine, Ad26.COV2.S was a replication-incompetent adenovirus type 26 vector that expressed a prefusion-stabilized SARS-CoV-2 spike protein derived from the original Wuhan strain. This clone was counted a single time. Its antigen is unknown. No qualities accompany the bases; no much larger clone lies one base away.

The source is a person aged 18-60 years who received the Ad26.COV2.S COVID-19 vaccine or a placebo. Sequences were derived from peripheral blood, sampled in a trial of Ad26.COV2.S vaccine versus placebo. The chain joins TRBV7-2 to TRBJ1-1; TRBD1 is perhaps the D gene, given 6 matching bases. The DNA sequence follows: TGTGCCAGCAGCCCAGGGGTCATGAACACTGAAGCTTTCTTT. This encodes CASSPGVMNTEAFF. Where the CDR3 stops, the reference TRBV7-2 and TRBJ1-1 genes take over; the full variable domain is GAGVSQSPSNKVTEKGKDVELRCDPISGHTALYWYRQSLGQGLEFLIYFQGNSAPDKSGLPSDRFSAERTGGSVSTLTIQRTQQEDSAVYLCASSPGVMNTEAFFGQGTRLTVV.